These T cell receptor beta chains were read from a single sample in a study of blood T cell repertoires in COVID-19. Profiled with immunoSEQ multiplex PCR; TCRdb holds only in-frame clones, not every one. The sample has tens of thousands of clones; about 85% are singletons. Sequenced material: peripheral blood. These receptors were collected from a human donor in a cohort sampled during active COVID-19. The CDR3 runs from the conserved cysteine through the conserved F or W. Fields, in order: CDR3 length, D gene, clone size, J gene, V gene, CDR3 protein, CDR3 DNA. A D gene is named only where the DNA matches it firmly. Some rows mark clone size as missing; the rest say once, few, many or name a class of expanded clone.

16 TRBD1 . TRBJ1-5 TRBV24-1 CATSDSLRDRDQPQHF TGTGCCACCAGTGACTCACTCCGGGACAGGGACCAGCCCCAGCATTTT
15 TRBD1 . TRBJ2-7 TRBV28 CASGPRGTGGYEQYF TGTGCCAGCGGCCCTCGGGGGACAGGGGGTTACGAGCAGTACTTC
14 . . TRBJ1-5 TRBV2 CASQTGSGNQPQHF TGTGCCAGCCAAACAGGGTCGGGCAATCAGCCCCAGCATTTT
14 TRBD1 . TRBJ1-1 TRBV9 CASSVTGANTEAFF TGTGCCAGCAGCGTAACAGGGGCCAACACTGAAGCTTTCTTT
14 TRBD1 . TRBJ2-3 TRBV5-1 CASSWTGGADTQYF TGCGCCAGCAGCTGGACAGGGGGCGCCGATACGCAGTATTTT
14 . . TRBJ1-1 TRBV30 CAWSVSAGRTEAFF TGTGCCTGGAGTGTCTCGGCAGGCCGCACTGAAGCTTTCTTT
12 . . TRBJ2-7 TRBV11-2 CASSTGNPKQYF TGTGCCAGCAGCACGGGGAACCCCAAGCAGTACTTC
15 TRBD1 . TRBJ2-5 TRBV5-1 CASSSGQGPQETQYF TGCGCCAGCAGCTCCGGACAGGGTCCCCAAGAGACCCAGTACTTC
12 . . TRBJ1-1 TRBV30 CAWSQADTEAFF TGTGCCTGGAGCCAGGCAGACACTGAAGCTTTCTTT
16 . . TRBJ2-2 TRBV19 CASSRARAGNTGELFF TGTGCCAGTAGTAGGGCGAGGGCGGGGAACACCGGGGAGCTGTTTTTT
14 . . TRBJ1-1 TRBV3-1/TRBV3-2 CASSQVARSTEAFF TGTGCCAGCAGCCAAGTCGCCCGGAGCACTGAAGCTTTCTTT
14 TRBD1 once TRBJ1-4 TRBV6-1 CASTPGQGRGKLFF TGTGCCAGCACCCCCGGACAGGGTAGAGGAAAACTGTTTTTT
8 . . TRBJ2-5 TRBV3-1/TRBV3-2 CGAGTQYF TGTGGGGCAGGGACCCAGTACTTC
17 TRBD1 few TRBJ2-2 TRBV11-2 CASSGGTGGNLAGELFF TGTGCCAGCAGCGGGGGGACAGGAGGAAATCTCGCCGGGGAGCTGTTTTTT
15 TRBD1 once TRBJ2-5 TRBV7-9 CASSTGTGGAETQYF TGTGCCAGCAGCACAGGGACAGGGGGCGCGGAGACCCAGTACTTC
15 TRBD2 once TRBJ2-7 TRBV6-5 CASIAGLAGGYEQYF TGTGCCAGCATCGCCGGACTAGCGGGGGGCTACGAGCAGTACTTC
15 . . TRBJ1-4 TRBV19 CASSIGPSSREKLFF TGTGCCAGTAGTATAGGGCCGTCTAGTCGGGAAAAACTGTTTTTT
15 TRBD2 . TRBJ2-3 TRBV7-3 CASSQAGPYPNTQYF TGTGCCAGCAGCCAAGCGGGACCCTACCCTAATACGCAGTATTTT
13 . . TRBJ1-1 TRBV11-3 CASSRDLESEAFF TGTGCCAGCAGCCGGGACTTAGAGTCTGAAGCTTTCTTT
17 . . TRBJ1-6 TRBV15 CATSRDRVSSYNSPLHF TGTGCCACCAGCAGAGACAGGGTGAGCTCCTATAATTCACCCCTCCACTTT
18 . . TRBJ2-1 TRBV27 CASRTHFQAGSSYNEQFF TGTGCCAGCAGGACCCATTTCCAGGCGGGCAGCTCCTACAATGAGCAGTTCTTC
14 TRBD1 few TRBJ1-1 TRBV7-3 CASSQQGRGTEAFF TGTGCCAGCAGCCAACAGGGGAGAGGGACTGAAGCTTTCTTT
14 . once TRBJ1-2 TRBV6-5 CASSYNGGRDGYTF TGTGCCAGCAGTTACAACGGGGGGCGGGATGGCTACACCTTC
17 . few TRBJ1-1 TRBV10-1 CASSGGPLQGMNTEAFF TGCGCCAGCAGTGGGGGCCCTCTACAGGGAATGAACACTGAAGCTTTCTTT
17 TRBD1 . TRBJ2-3 TRBV11-3 CASSLGSRDRDTDTQYF TGTGCCAGCAGCTTAGGCAGCCGGGACAGGGACACAGATACGCAGTATTTT
15 TRBD1 . TRBJ2-1 TRBV5-1 CASSLVGQGPNEQFF TGCGCCAGCAGTCTGGTGGGACAGGGACCCAATGAGCAGTTCTTC
15 TRBD2 . TRBJ2-1 TRBV5-1 CASSTASGSWNEQFF TGCGCCAGCAGCACGGCTAGCGGGAGTTGGAATGAGCAGTTCTTC
16 TRBD2 . TRBJ2-2 TRBV18 CASSPTSPSNTGELFF TGTGCCAGCTCACCGACTAGCCCGTCGAACACCGGGGAGCTGTTTTTT
15 TRBD1 . TRBJ2-3 TRBV5-6 CASSLRTGGTDTQYF TGTGCCAGCAGCTTAAGGACAGGGGGCACAGATACGCAGTATTTT
13 . few TRBJ1-5 TRBV11-3 CASSRGPNQPQHF TGTGCCAGCAGCAGAGGGCCCAATCAGCCCCAGCATTTT
18 TRBD2 . TRBJ2-1 TRBV4-1 CASSQVQRGPSGYNEQFF TGCGCCAGCAGCCAAGTCCAGCGGGGACCCTCGGGTTACAATGAGCAGTTCTTC
17 . once TRBJ2-7 TRBV21-1 CASSRDRVYRGSYEQYF TGTGCCAGCAGCAGGGACAGGGTCTACCGCGGATCCTACGAGCAGTACTTC
13 TRBD1 few TRBJ2-7 TRBV6-5 CAGQTGESYEQYF TGTGCCGGTCAGACAGGGGAGTCCTACGAGCAGTACTTC
14 . . TRBJ2-7 TRBV3-1/TRBV3-2 CASSQDTGGRQQYF TGTGCCAGCAGCCAAGATACCGGGGGGCGTCAGCAGTACTTC
16 . . TRBJ2-7 TRBV28 CASSSPGGEKAYEQYF TGTGCCAGCAGCTCACCGGGCGGGGAAAAGGCCTACGAGCAGTACTTC
15 TRBD1 few TRBJ1-2 TRBV18 CASQTRDRGPEGYTF TGTGCCAGCCAAACCCGGGACAGGGGCCCAGAAGGCTACACCTTC
17 . . TRBJ2-7 TRBV28 CASITGGATGTTYEQYF TGTGCCAGCATTACCGGGGGGGCGACAGGGACAACCTACGAGCAGTACTTC
15 TRBD1 . TRBJ1-1 TRBV28 CASSSGTGIHTEAFF TGTGCCAGCAGTTCAGGGACAGGGATTCACACTGAAGCTTTCTTT
15 TRBD1 . TRBJ2-3 TRBV28 CASSLPGGNRDTQYF TGTGCCAGCAGTTTACCAGGGGGCAATCGAGATACGCAGTATTTT
15 . . TRBJ1-6 TRBV9 CASSVEGGSNSPLHF TGTGCCAGCAGCGTAGAAGGAGGAAGTAATTCACCCCTCCACTTT
15 . . TRBJ2-1 TRBV9 CASSVASDNYNEQFF TGTGCCAGCAGCGTAGCTAGCGACAACTACAATGAGCAGTTCTTC
12 . . TRBJ1-2 TRBV4-1 CASSEANYGYTF TGCGCCAGCAGTGAGGCAAATTATGGCTACACCTTC
14 . . TRBJ2-7 TRBV11-2 CASSPLWEPYEQYF TGTGCCAGCAGCCCCCTGTGGGAGCCTTACGAGCAGTACTTC
20 TRBD1 . TRBJ1-6 TRBV6-6 CASSPASTSGTGGVNSPLHF TGTGCCAGCAGCCCCGCATCTACCTCCGGGACAGGGGGAGTGAATTCACCCCTCCACTTT
11 . . TRBJ1-1 TRBV28 CASSLQGEAFF TGTGCCAGCAGTCTCCAGGGTGAAGCTTTCTTT
15 TRBD1 . TRBJ2-7 TRBV28 CASSKPGQGAYEQYF TGTGCCAGCAGTAAACCGGGACAGGGTGCCTACGAGCAGTACTTC
15 . . TRBJ1-5 TRBV19 CASMSQEYSNQPQHF TGTGCCAGTATGAGCCAAGAGTATAGCAATCAGCCCCAGCATTTT
14 . few TRBJ1-4 TRBV7-6 CASSLAAVSEKLFF TGTGCCAGCAGCTTAGCCGCCGTTAGTGAAAAACTGTTTTTT
14 . . TRBJ2-2 TRBV7-8 CASSLVQGPGELFF TGTGCCAGCAGCTTAGTCCAGGGGCCCGGGGAGCTGTTTTTT
17 . . TRBJ1-5 TRBV28 CASSDRTGTASNQPQHF TGTGCCAGCAGTGACAGGACCGGGACCGCGAGCAATCAGCCCCAGCATTTT
17 TRBD2 . TRBJ2-7 TRBV5-4 CASSSPSSVAGLNEQYF TGTGCCAGCAGCTCCCCATCCTCCGTAGCGGGACTAAACGAGCAGTACTTC
14 . . TRBJ1-5 TRBV28 CASSLRGSNQPQHF TGTGCCAGCAGTCTAAGGGGCTCCAATCAGCCCCAGCATTTT
18 TRBD2 . TRBJ2-1 TRBV18 CASSPPGSGASSYNEQFF TGTGCCAGCTCACCACCGGGTAGCGGGGCTAGCTCCTACAATGAGCAGTTCTTC
14 . . TRBJ1-2 TRBV5-4 CASSNGQLRVGYTF TGTGCCAGCAGCAACGGACAGTTACGAGTTGGCTACACCTTC
12 . . TRBJ1-2 TRBV4-2 CASSQEQYGYTF TGTGCCAGCAGCCAAGAACAATATGGCTACACCTTC
15 . once TRBJ1-4 TRBV28 CASSLRGVGNEKLFF TGTGCCAGCAGTTTACGGGGAGTAGGAAATGAAAAACTGTTTTTT
19 TRBD2 . TRBJ2-1 TRBV30 CAWRDWTSGRGSSYNEQFF TGTGCCTGGAGGGACTGGACTAGCGGGAGGGGAAGCTCCTACAATGAGCAGTTCTTC
15 TRBD2 . TRBJ2-1 TRBV7-2 CASSLVTSGYNEQFF TGTGCCAGCAGCTTAGTAACTAGCGGCTACAATGAGCAGTTCTTC
16 . . TRBJ2-2 TRBV6-1 CASSDQGIRQTGELFF TGTGCCAGCAGTGATCAGGGTATCCGACAGACCGGGGAGCTGTTTTTT